A selection of T cell receptor beta chains follows, all from one sample in a study of blood T cell repertoires in COVID-19. Produced via immunoSEQ multiplex PCR; TCRdb's table is partial and in-frame only. The data show about 100,000 clones, about 85% seen once. Sequencing used peripheral blood. The receptors stem from a woman in her seventies with active or convalescent COVID-19. CDR3s include the opening cysteine and the closing phenylalanine or tryptophan. D genes are given only for firm matches. Expanded clones are given a class, and other clones once, few, many or no size at all.

CDR3 protein: CASSYSGQDQPQHF
CDR3 DNA: TGTGCCAGCAGTTACTCTGGGCAGGATCAGCCCCAGCATTTT
J gene: TRBJ1-5
clone size: NA
V gene: TRBV6-5
D gene: NA

CDR3 protein: CATSDLKGQGSNEQFF
CDR3 DNA: TGTGCCACCAGTGATTTGAAGGGACAGGGAAGCAATGAGCAGTTCTTC
J gene: TRBJ2-1
clone size: NA
V gene: TRBV24-1
D gene: TRBD1

CDR3 protein: CASSWPTGTGDYNSPLHF
CDR3 DNA: TGTGCCAGCAGTTGGCCGACAGGGACAGGGGACTATAATTCACCCCTCCACTTT
J gene: TRBJ1-6
clone size: NA
V gene: TRBV28
D gene: TRBD1

CDR3 protein: CASSLRTGGGQPQHF
CDR3 DNA: TGTGCCAGCAGTTTAAGGACAGGGGGAGGCCAGCCCCAGCATTTT
J gene: TRBJ1-5
clone size: NA
V gene: TRBV6-2/TRBV6-3
D gene: TRBD1

CDR3 protein: CASSTNPGANYGYTF
CDR3 DNA: TGTGCCAGCAGTACGAACCCCGGTGCAAACTATGGCTACACCTTC
J gene: TRBJ1-2
clone size: NA
V gene: TRBV27
D gene: NA

CDR3 protein: CASSPAGSPETQYF
CDR3 DNA: TGTGCCAGCAGCCCGGCCGGGAGTCCGGAGACCCAGTACTTC
J gene: TRBJ2-5
clone size: NA
V gene: TRBV5-6
D gene: NA

CDR3 protein: CASRRSQTGGNEQFF
CDR3 DNA: TGTGCCAGCAGGCGGTCCCAAACAGGGGGTAATGAGCAGTTCTTC
J gene: TRBJ2-1
clone size: NA
V gene: TRBV6-6
D gene: TRBD1

CDR3 protein: CASSLATSDTQYF
CDR3 DNA: TGTGCCAGCAGCTTGGCCACATCAGATACGCAGTATTTT
J gene: TRBJ2-3
clone size: NA
V gene: TRBV5-8
D gene: NA

CDR3 protein: CASSVRFGSTDTQYF
CDR3 DNA: TGTGCCAGCAGCGTAAGGTTCGGGAGCACAGATACGCAGTATTTT
J gene: TRBJ2-3
clone size: NA
V gene: TRBV9
D gene: NA

CDR3 protein: CSATSTGELFF
CDR3 DNA: TGCAGTGCTACCTCCACCGGGGAGCTGTTTTTT
J gene: TRBJ2-2
clone size: NA
V gene: TRBV20-1
D gene: NA

CDR3 protein: CASSFRRAASTGELFF
CDR3 DNA: TGTGCCAGCAGCTTTAGGAGGGCGGCTTCCACCGGGGAGCTGTTTTTT
J gene: TRBJ2-2
clone size: NA
V gene: TRBV11-2
D gene: NA

CDR3 protein: CASSPHGEGGLGTNEKLFF
CDR3 DNA: TGTGCCAGCAGCCCCCACGGGGAGGGTGGTCTCGGAACTAATGAAAAACTGTTTTTT
J gene: TRBJ1-4
clone size: once
V gene: TRBV4-2
D gene: NA

CDR3 protein: CASSINRDGETQYF
CDR3 DNA: TGTGCCAGCAGCATAAACAGGGACGGGGAGACCCAGTACTTC
J gene: TRBJ2-5
clone size: few
V gene: TRBV7-2
D gene: NA

CDR3 protein: CAISESTVRKNTEAFF
CDR3 DNA: TGTGCCATCAGTGAGTCGACGGTCAGGAAGAACACTGAAGCTTTCTTT
J gene: TRBJ1-1
clone size: NA
V gene: TRBV10-3
D gene: NA

CDR3 protein: CASSPMTSGGDTQYF
CDR3 DNA: TGCGCCAGCAGCCCTATGACTAGCGGGGGCGATACGCAGTATTTT
J gene: TRBJ2-3
clone size: NA
V gene: TRBV10-2
D gene: TRBD2

CDR3 protein: CASSGTSSTDTQYF
CDR3 DNA: TGTGCCAGCAGCGGGACATCTAGCACAGATACGCAGTATTTT
J gene: TRBJ2-3
clone size: NA
V gene: TRBV6-5
D gene: NA

CDR3 protein: CASSYSVGRGTGELFF
CDR3 DNA: TGTGCCAGCAGTTACTCGGTGGGGAGGGGCACCGGGGAGCTGTTTTTT
J gene: TRBJ2-2
clone size: NA
V gene: TRBV6-5
D gene: TRBD2

CDR3 protein: CASSLADRGGGYTF
CDR3 DNA: TGCGCCAGCAGCTTGGCCGACAGGGGAGGAGGCTACACCTTC
J gene: TRBJ1-2
clone size: few
V gene: TRBV5-1
D gene: TRBD1

CDR3 protein: CASSLRGDSSYNEQFF
CDR3 DNA: TGTGCCAGCAGCTTAAGAGGGGACAGCTCCTACAATGAGCAGTTCTTC
J gene: TRBJ2-1
clone size: NA
V gene: TRBV11-2
D gene: TRBD1

CDR3 protein: CAISESGQIYGYTF
CDR3 DNA: TGTGCCATCAGTGAGTCGGGGCAGATCTATGGCTACACCTTC
J gene: TRBJ1-2
clone size: NA
V gene: TRBV10-3
D gene: NA

CDR3 protein: CASSTQGSGELFF
CDR3 DNA: TGTGCCAGCTCGACCCAGGGCTCCGGGGAGCTGTTTTTT
J gene: TRBJ2-2
clone size: NA
V gene: TRBV2
D gene: NA

CDR3 protein: CASSFGGNPRNEQFF
CDR3 DNA: TGTGCCAGCAGTTTCGGCGGGAACCCGAGGAATGAGCAGTTCTTC
J gene: TRBJ2-1
clone size: NA
V gene: TRBV2
D gene: NA

CDR3 protein: CASSLAGVSYNEQFF
CDR3 DNA: TGTGCCAGCAGCTTGGCGGGCGTCTCCTACAATGAGCAGTTCTTC
J gene: TRBJ2-1
clone size: NA
V gene: TRBV7-2
D gene: NA

CDR3 protein: CASSIVASQNQPQHF
CDR3 DNA: TGTGCCAGTAGTATAGTAGCCAGTCAGAATCAGCCCCAGCATTTT
J gene: TRBJ1-5
clone size: once
V gene: TRBV19
D gene: NA

CDR3 protein: CSVRQGQAGNTIYF
CDR3 DNA: TGCAGCGTTCGACAGGGACAGGCTGGAAACACCATATATTTT
J gene: TRBJ1-3
clone size: NA
V gene: TRBV29-1
D gene: TRBD1

CDR3 protein: CATSDFGLAGRTDTQYF
CDR3 DNA: TGTGCCACCAGTGATTTTGGCCTAGCGGGGCGCACAGATACGCAGTATTTT
J gene: TRBJ2-3
clone size: NA
V gene: TRBV24-1
D gene: TRBD2

CDR3 protein: CASSTTGEPNQPQHF
CDR3 DNA: TGTGCCAGTAGTACCACGGGGGAACCAAATCAGCCCCAGCATTTT
J gene: TRBJ1-5
clone size: NA
V gene: TRBV19
D gene: NA

CDR3 protein: CAISEYRGTTEAFF
CDR3 DNA: TGTGCCATCAGTGAGTACAGGGGGACCACTGAAGCTTTCTTT
J gene: TRBJ1-1
clone size: NA
V gene: TRBV10-3
D gene: TRBD1

CDR3 protein: CSVARQGTEAFF
CDR3 DNA: TGCAGCGTTGCAAGACAGGGGACTGAAGCTTTCTTT
J gene: TRBJ1-1
clone size: few
V gene: TRBV29-1
D gene: TRBD1

CDR3 protein: CASGSSPNTGELFF
CDR3 DNA: TGTGCCAGCGGATCTAGCCCCAACACCGGGGAGCTGTTTTTT
J gene: TRBJ2-2
clone size: NA
V gene: TRBV28
D gene: NA

CDR3 protein: CASSLETVPTYSNQPQHF
CDR3 DNA: TGCGCCAGCAGCTTAGAGACAGTACCTACCTATAGCAATCAGCCCCAGCATTTT
J gene: TRBJ1-5
clone size: NA
V gene: TRBV5-1
D gene: NA

CDR3 protein: CASSPQGATGELFF
CDR3 DNA: TGTGCCAGCAGCCCTCAGGGGGCTACCGGGGAGCTGTTTTTT
J gene: TRBJ2-2
clone size: NA
V gene: TRBV9
D gene: TRBD1

CDR3 protein: CASSLGQGHEQFF
CDR3 DNA: TGTGCCAGCAGTTTAGGGCAGGGCCATGAGCAGTTCTTC
J gene: TRBJ2-1
clone size: NA
V gene: TRBV12-3/TRBV12-4
D gene: NA

CDR3 protein: CASSFGGTYNEQFF
CDR3 DNA: TGTGCCAGCAGCTTTGGCGGGACCTACAATGAGCAGTTCTTC
J gene: TRBJ2-1
clone size: NA
V gene: TRBV11-3
D gene: NA

CDR3 protein: CATSDPAQGGGGYTF
CDR3 DNA: TGTGCCACCAGTGATCCCGCCCAGGGAGGAGGTGGCTACACCTTC
J gene: TRBJ1-2
clone size: NA
V gene: TRBV24-1
D gene: NA

CDR3 protein: CASSPFGRGSSGELFF
CDR3 DNA: TGTGCCAGCAGTCCTTTTGGGCGGGGGTCATCGGGGGAGCTGTTTTTT
J gene: TRBJ2-2
clone size: NA
V gene: TRBV7-2
D gene: TRBD2

CDR3 protein: CASSLQPGLFYEQYF
CDR3 DNA: TGTGCCAGCAGCTTACAACCGGGACTCTTCTACGAGCAGTACTTC
J gene: TRBJ2-7
clone size: NA
V gene: TRBV11-3
D gene: NA

CDR3 protein: CASSSPPPGEQFF
CDR3 DNA: TGTGCCAGCAGTTCCCCTCCCCCGGGTGAGCAGTTCTTC
J gene: TRBJ2-1
clone size: NA
V gene: TRBV6-1
D gene: NA

CDR3 protein: CASSIAGPEPDTQYF
CDR3 DNA: TGTGCCAGTAGTATTGCGGGGCCGGAACCAGATACGCAGTATTTT
J gene: TRBJ2-3
clone size: few
V gene: TRBV19
D gene: NA

CDR3 protein: CASSESSGVPKAQYF
CDR3 DNA: TGTGCCAGCAGTGAGAGTAGCGGGGTGCCCAAGGCCCAGTACTTC
J gene: TRBJ2-5
clone size: NA
V gene: TRBV2
D gene: TRBD2

CDR3 protein: CATSDPASGQVDGYTF
CDR3 DNA: TGTGCCACCAGTGATCCCGCCTCGGGACAGGTTGATGGCTACACCTTC
J gene: TRBJ1-2
clone size: NA
V gene: TRBV24-1
D gene: TRBD1

CDR3 protein: CSASKIQVIGEKLFF
CDR3 DNA: TGCAGTGCTAGTAAGATTCAGGTGATCGGTGAAAAACTGTTTTTT
J gene: TRBJ1-4
clone size: NA
V gene: TRBV20-1
D gene: NA

CDR3 protein: CASSLAAGGLLEQYF
CDR3 DNA: TGTGCCAGCAGCTTAGCGGCAGGGGGACTCTTGGAGCAGTACTTC
J gene: TRBJ2-7
clone size: NA
V gene: TRBV7-2
D gene: NA

CDR3 protein: CASSVGQEGYEQYF
CDR3 DNA: TGCGCCAGCAGCGTTGGACAGGAGGGCTACGAGCAGTACTTC
J gene: TRBJ2-7
clone size: NA
V gene: TRBV5-1
D gene: NA

CDR3 protein: CASSLQAQNYGYTF
CDR3 DNA: TGTGCCAGCAGCCTTCAAGCACAGAACTATGGCTACACCTTC
J gene: TRBJ1-2
clone size: once
V gene: TRBV9
D gene: NA

CDR3 protein: CASSPTLGTNSPLHF
CDR3 DNA: TGTGCCAGCAGCCCGACCCTAGGTACAAATTCACCCCTCCACTTT
J gene: TRBJ1-6
clone size: NA
V gene: TRBV9
D gene: NA

CDR3 protein: CASSSPTGGNYGYTF
CDR3 DNA: TGTGCCAGCAGCTCACCGACGGGGGGTAACTATGGCTACACCTTC
J gene: TRBJ1-2
clone size: NA
V gene: TRBV5-4
D gene: NA

CDR3 protein: CASSLGLTSGSYNEQFF
CDR3 DNA: TGTGCCAGCAGCTTAGGCCTAACTAGCGGCTCCTACAATGAGCAGTTCTTC
J gene: TRBJ2-1
clone size: NA
V gene: TRBV13
D gene: TRBD2

CDR3 protein: CATSRSGTGGEKLFF
CDR3 DNA: TGTGCCACCAGCAGATCCGGGACAGGAGGTGAAAAACTGTTTTTT
J gene: TRBJ1-4
clone size: NA
V gene: TRBV15
D gene: TRBD1

CDR3 protein: CASSVANNYGYTF
CDR3 DNA: TGTGCCAGCAGCGTTGCGAACAACTATGGCTACACCTTC
J gene: TRBJ1-2
clone size: once
V gene: TRBV9
D gene: NA